One sample yielded the 16 T cell receptor beta chains listed below, sequenced in a study of CD8+ T cells in alopecia areata. In each case, RNA was isolated and then reverse transcribed into cDNA as the sequencing template. Libraries were prepared by immunoSEQ multiplex PCR; TCRdb keeps only in-frame clonotypes and omits some of them. The sample includes 150,000 to 200,000 clones, around 64% of them seen just once. The sample's treatment: oral pan-JAK inhibitor, 5-10 mg twice daily. Sequencing was performed on CD4+ T cells sorted from blood, taken at roughly week 49, from a patient treated with tofacitinib. Source of these receptors: a human donor with alopecia areata.

The rearrangement uses TRBV15 and TRBJ2-2; D unresolved. The CDR3 totals 13 residues. CDR1 is LNHNV and CDR2 is YYDKDF in the germline V gene (reference sequence). V was trimmed by 4 bases and J by 3 bases, leaving 6 bases between them. CDR3 bases: TGTGCCACCAGCATTGGGGACACCGGGGAGCTGTTTTTT. It specifies CATSIGDTGELFF. Full variable domain (missing parts from reference TRBV15 and TRBJ2-2): DAMVIQNPRYQVTQFGKPVTLSCSQTLNHNVMYWYQQKSSQAPKLLFHYYDKDFNNEADTPDNFQSRRPNTSFCFLDIRSPGLGDTAMYLCATSIGDTGELFFGEGSRLTVL.

On this clone itself: Other DNA sequences in the sample encode the same CDR3. V and J are TRBV30 and TRBJ1-5; no reliable D call. V shed 0 bases and J shed 2 bases, with 5 bases lying between them. The CDR3 runs 13 residues. CDR1 GTSNPN and CDR2 SVGIG come from the germline V gene (reference sequence). CDR3 nucleotides: TGTGCCTGGAGTGTAAGAGGCAATCAGCCCCAGCATTTT. Translated, it gives CAWSVRGNQPQHF.

The V call is TRBV18, the J call TRBJ2-5; 9 nucleotides align to TRBD1. CDR1 and CDR2 (germline): KGHSH, LQKENI. The CDR3 totals 13 residues. The V gene end was trimmed by 5 bases and the J gene end by 6 bases; junction bases not matched to a gene: 4. Here the CDR3 DNA reads TGTGCCAGCTCAAGGGACAGGGCGAAGACCCAGTACTTC. Protein sequence: CASSRDRAKTQYF.

The genes are TRBV5-1 and TRBJ1-6; D might be TRBD1 (5 bases). Germline V gives CDR1 SGHRS, CDR2 YFSETQ. The CDR3 loop spans 15 amino acids. The V and J ends lost 6 bases and 7 bases respectively, with 17 bases between them. The CDR3 sequence is CASTRDRFGNSPLHF. The CDR3 DNA is TGCGCCAGCACCCGCGACAGATTTGGGAATTCACCCCTCCACTTT.

In its sample, this clone was seen a few times. V usage is TRBV9 and J usage is TRBJ2-1, with 8 nucleotides matching TRBD2. This CDR3 region has 15 residues. CDR1 SGDLS and CDR2 YYNGEE come from the germline V gene. The V and J ends lost 3 bases and 6 bases, in that order; junction bases with no gene match: 8. Here the CDR3 DNA reads TGTGCCAGCAGCGAGTCCCCCGGGGGGGGCAATGAGCAGTTCTTC. Its translation: CASSESPGGGNEQFF.

The chain carries TRBV29-1 and TRBJ2-5; D is unclear. The CDR3 has 10 amino acids. Germline values: CDR1 SQVTM, CDR2 ANQGSEA. V gave up 2 bases and J gave up 4 bases, with 2 bases separating them. This CDR3 is CSVESETQYF. For the CDR3, the DNA is TGCAGCGTTGAATCAGAGACCCAGTACTTC.

The table lists this clone with a few counts. The chain links TRBV7-9 to TRBJ1-2, with D perhaps matching TRBD1 (5 bases). Germline CDR1 is SEHNR and CDR2 is FQNEAQ (reference sequence). V was trimmed by 1 base and J by 1 base, leaving 7 bases between them. This CDR3 is 14 amino acids long. The CDR3: CASSLGQINYGYTF. The CDR3 DNA reads TGTGCCAGCAGCTTAGGACAGATTAACTATGGCTACACCTTC.

This sequence joins TRBV30 and TRBJ1-2; 7 positions agree with TRBD1. This CDR3 contains 13 residues. Germline V CDR1 and CDR2: GTSNPN, SVGIG (reference sequence). V shed 0 bases, J shed 8 bases, and the junction held 6 bases outside the gene matches. This chain's CDR3 is CAWSVRTGRGYTF. CDR3 sequence (DNA): TGTGCCTGGAGTGTACGGACAGGAAGAGGCTACACCTTC.

V gene TRBV27 combines with J gene TRBJ1-2; the D is unclear. The V gene's germline CDR1 is MNHEY and CDR2 SMNVEV (reference sequence). The germline V and J ends were trimmed by 3 bases and 0 bases, with 5 bases remaining between them. The CDR3 totals 13 residues. CDR3 sequence reads: CASSFAANYGYTF. CDR3 bases: TGTGCCAGCAGTTTTGCAGCTAACTATGGCTACACCTTC.

Worth noting for this clone: A read error may explain this, as a much larger clone is one base away. The rearrangement uses TRBV2 and TRBJ1-5; TRBD1 is a possible D gene (6 bases). V dropped 5 bases and J dropped 1 base, with 9 bases sitting between them. The CDR3 is 14 residues long. CDR1 SNHLY and CDR2 FYNNEI come from the germline V gene. The CDR3 sequence: CASSSRGSNQPQHF. In DNA, the CDR3 is TGTGCCAGCAGTTCCAGGGGAAGCAATCAGCCCCAGCATTTT.

This chain connects TRBV5-1 to TRBJ2-3, with D possibly being TRBD2 (5 bases). The CDR3 consists of 15 residues. In germline, CDR1 is SGHRS, CDR2 YFSETQ. Trimming took off 0 bases at V and 6 bases at J, with 14 bases between the two ends. CDR3 residues: CASSLGASERDTQYF. DNA for the CDR3: TGCGCCAGCAGCTTGGGGGCAAGTGAGCGGGATACGCAGTATTTT.

The chain has TRBV5-1 and TRBJ2-7; TRBD1 might be the D (7 bases). The CDR3 loop spans 13 amino acids. Germline-derived CDR1 and CDR2 are SGHRS and YFSETQ. Between the trimmed V and J ends, which lost 5 bases and 7 bases, there was a span of 16 bases. The CDR3: CASREPPGGEQYF. CDR3 nucleotide sequence: TGCGCCAGCAGGGAACCCCCAGGGGGGGAGCAGTACTTC.

The rearrangement links TRBV5-1 to TRBJ2-3, with a possible D match to TRBD2 (5 bases). Germline V lookup: CDR1 SGHRS, CDR2 YFSETQ. The CDR3 is 16 amino acids. The V end was cut by 0 bases, the J end by 2 bases, with 13 bases between. CDR3 bases: TGCGCCAGCAGCTTGGCGGCTAGCCGGGCCACAGATACGCAGTATTTT. It yields the protein CASSLAASRATDTQYF.

The CDR3 DNA sequence: TGTGCCAGCAGCCAAGGGGGGGAGGACACTGAAGCTTTCTTT. Protein: CASSQGGEDTEAFF. The chain employs TRBV9 and TRBJ1-1; maybe TRBD1 (6 bases). V lost 4 bases and J lost 3, with 13 bases in between. CDR3 length: 14 residues. Germline V gene data show CDR1 as SGDLS and CDR2 as YYNGEE.

The chain joins TRBV2 to TRBJ2-3; 11 nucleotides line up with TRBD2. The germline V gene has CDR1 SNHLY and CDR2 FYNNEI. J gave up 5 bases and V 4 bases, and 5 bases lay outside the gene matches. This CDR3 has 15 amino acids. In DNA form, the CDR3 reads TGTGCCAGCAGTGTTAGCGGGGGGGCCGTAGATACGCAGTATTTT. This gives the protein CASSVSGGAVDTQYF.

Only a few counts were recorded for this clone. This chain uses TRBV18 with TRBJ1-6; D is unresolved. This CDR3 is built from 14 residues. V was cut by 2 bases and J by 9 bases, with 11 bases left in between. Germline CDR1 is KGHSH and CDR2 is LQKENI. DNA for the CDR3: TGTGCCAGCTCACCATCCGACACTCCTTCACCCCTCCACTTT. Its translation: CASSPSDTPSPLHF.